This is a list of T cell receptor beta chains from one sample in a study of vaccination and CD4 T cells after COVID-19. These receptors lack a known antigen. TCRdb re-analysed the PCR reads in MiXCR, keeping a single row per CDR3 protein. The data contain under 20,000 distinct CDR3 sequences, 40% to 55% of them seen just once; the ten biggest clones take up less than 3.5%. The specimen comprised CD4+ T cells from blood, cultured in vitro, sampled after SARS-CoV-2 vaccination. The receptors shown here come from a human donor who had recovered from COVID-19. CDR3s include the opening cysteine and the closing phenylalanine or tryptophan. The D gene is left open where the match is weak. The size of a clone is reported for some rows only, either as once, few or many, or as a class for expanded clones.

v_gene	j_gene	abundance	d_gene	len	CDR3aa	CDR3nt
TRBV29-1	TRBJ1-2	NA	TRBD1	12	CSVLEGQGDLYF	TGCAGCGTTCTCGAGGGACAGGGGGACTTATACTTC
TRBV28	TRBJ2-7	once	NA	15	CASSWGGTRSYEQYF	TGTGCCAGCAGTTGGGGTGGGACTCGCTCCTACGAGCAGTACTTC
TRBV11-3	TRBJ2-5	NA	NA	13	CASSLNALGAQYF	TGTGCCAGCAGCTTAAATGCTCTGGGGGCCCAGTACTTC
TRBV11-3	TRBJ1-2	few	NA	14	CASSLNSPNYGYTF	TGTGCCAGCAGCTTGAATAGCCCTAACTATGGCTACACCTTC
TRBV27	TRBJ2-3	NA	NA	17	CASSPRKFASGTDTQYF	TGTGCCAGCAGTCCCAGGAAATTTGCTAGCGGCACAGATACGCAGTATTTT
TRBV12-3/TRBV12-4	TRBJ2-7	few	TRBD2	12	CASRLATYEQYF	TGTGCCAGTCGACTAGCGACCTACGAGCAGTACTTC
TRBV21-1	TRBJ1-1	few	NA	14	CASSRRGGYTEAFF	TGTGCCAGCAGCCGACGGGGGGGTTACACTGAAGCTTTCTTT
TRBV6-5	TRBJ1-5	NA	NA	14	CASSYKVNNQPQHF	TGTGCCAGCAGTTACAAAGTTAACAATCAGCCCCAGCATTTT
TRBV7-2	TRBJ2-7	few	NA	11	CASSRTAEQYF	TGTGCCAGCAGCCGGACAGCAGAGCAGTACTTC
TRBV6-2/TRBV6-3	TRBJ1-2	NA	TRBD1	13	CASSTGQAYGYTF	TGTGCCAGCAGTACTGGACAGGCCTATGGCTACACCTTC
TRBV28	TRBJ1-5	NA	NA	16	CASSSIGTGFGQPQHF	TGTGCCAGCAGTTCTATTGGTACAGGGTTCGGGCAGCCCCAGCATTTT
TRBV7-9	TRBJ1-5	NA	NA	15	CASSLGDRPDQPQHF	TGTGCCAGCAGCTTAGGCGACAGGCCGGATCAGCCCCAGCATTTT
TRBV19	TRBJ2-5	NA	TRBD2	16	CASRRRAGGDQETQYF	TGTGCCAGTCGCCGTAGAGCGGGAGGGGACCAAGAGACCCAGTACTTC
TRBV6-1	TRBJ1-5	NA	NA	15	CASRSQGRVDQPQHF	TGTGCCAGCAGATCTCAGGGACGTGTCGATCAGCCCCAGCATTTT
TRBV6-2/TRBV6-3	TRBJ2-5	NA	NA	15	CASSYGVVSKETQYF	TGTGCCAGCAGTTACGGAGTTGTGTCGAAAGAGACCCAGTACTTC
TRBV11-3	TRBJ2-1	NA	NA	13	CASSLAWGFEQFF	TGTGCCAGCAGCTTAGCTTGGGGGTTTGAGCAGTTCTTC
TRBV7-9	TRBJ1-5	NA	NA	13	CASSYGTNQPQHF	TGTGCCAGCAGCTATGGGACCAATCAGCCCCAGCATTTT
TRBV19	TRBJ2-7	NA	TRBD1	15	CASSMADRGLYEQYF	TGTGCCAGTAGTATGGCGGACAGGGGGTTGTACGAGCAGTACTTC
TRBV7-2	TRBJ2-2	NA	NA	15	CASSLALADTGELFF	TGTGCCAGCAGCTTAGCCTTAGCGGACACCGGGGAGCTGTTTTTT
TRBV20-1	TRBJ1-1	NA	NA	12	CSTRGGGTEAFF	TGCAGTACCCGAGGGGGAGGTACTGAAGCTTTCTTT
TRBV4-1	TRBJ2-3	NA	TRBD2	20	CASSQDPGLAGGVVLDTQYF	TGCGCCAGCAGCCAGGATCCGGGACTAGCGGGAGGGGTTGTCCTGGATACGCAGTATTTT
TRBV24-1	TRBJ2-4	few	TRBD1	19	CATSDLQQGTGPPKNIQYF	TGTGCCACCAGTGATTTGCAACAAGGGACAGGGCCTCCCAAAAACATTCAGTACTTC
TRBV21-1	TRBJ1-6	NA	NA	15	CASKPPRRDRPPLHF	TGTGCCAGCAAACCCCCACGGAGGGACAGGCCACCCCTCCACTTT
TRBV2	TRBJ1-1	NA	NA	12	CASSVGRPKAFF	TGTGCCAGCAGTGTGGGCAGGCCGAAGGCTTTCTTT
TRBV27	TRBJ1-4	NA	TRBD1	14	CASTRQGRYEKLFF	TGTGCCAGTACAAGACAGGGTCGCTATGAAAAACTGTTTTTT
TRBV7-9	TRBJ2-1	NA	TRBD2	17	CASSLGSGGALYNEQFF	TGTGCCAGCAGCTTGGGTAGCGGGGGAGCGCTCTACAATGAGCAGTTCTTC
TRBV14	TRBJ1-5	NA	NA	12	CASSHGGGPQHF	TGTGCCAGCAGCCATGGCGGGGGCCCCCAGCATTTT
TRBV9	TRBJ2-1	NA	TRBD1	15	CASSASGTGVNEQFF	TGTGCCAGCAGCGCCTCCGGGACAGGGGTCAATGAGCAGTTCTTC
TRBV27	TRBJ2-3	NA	TRBD1	15	CASSPGTAQTDTQYF	TGTGCCAGCAGTCCCGGGACAGCCCAAACAGATACGCAGTATTTT
TRBV20-1	TRBJ1-5	few	NA	15	CSASDTIGSNQPQHF	TGCAGTGCTTCAGACACCATAGGAAGCAATCAGCCCCAGCATTTT
TRBV21-1	TRBJ2-7	NA	NA	15	CASSKERRGLNVQYF	TGTGCCAGCAGCAAAGAACGCAGGGGGCTGAATGTGCAGTACTTC
TRBV29-1	TRBJ2-2	NA	NA	15	CSVEGIMGVTGELFF	TGCAGCGTTGAAGGGATTATGGGGGTCACCGGGGAGCTGTTTTTT
TRBV6-1	TRBJ2-3	NA	TRBD1	15	CASSRQGLNTDTQYF	TGTGCCAGCAGTCGACAGGGATTAAACACAGATACGCAGTATTTT
TRBV20-1	TRBJ1-1	NA	NA	12	CSATRGATEAFF	TGCAGTGCTACTCGGGGAGCCACTGAAGCTTTCTTT
TRBV6-1	TRBJ2-7	NA	TRBD2	15	CASIVVDAPGGEQYF	TGTGCCAGCATTGTTGTGGACGCGCCGGGGGGCGAGCAGTACTTC
TRBV6-2/TRBV6-3	TRBJ1-5	few	NA	13	CASSKGGGQPQHF	TGTGCCAGCAGCAAGGGGGGGGGTCAGCCCCAGCATTTT
TRBV7-2	TRBJ2-4	NA	NA	14	CASSLTLNQGRLYF	TGTGCCAGCAGCTTAACCCTGAATCAAGGGCGACTGTACTTC
TRBV20-1	TRBJ1-3	few	NA	14	CSAPTPGAGNTIYF	TGCAGTGCTCCTACACCAGGGGCTGGAAACACCATATATTTT
TRBV20-1	TRBJ2-1	NA	NA	15	CSASTGKTSYNEQFF	TGCAGTGCTAGTACAGGCAAAACCTCCTACAATGAGCAGTTCTTC
TRBV20-1	TRBJ1-1	NA	NA	15	CSALRGGAMNTEAFF	TGCAGTGCGCTGCGCGGGGGCGCGATGAACACTGAAGCTTTCTTT
TRBV15	TRBJ2-5	few	NA	15	CATSNDGTHQETQYF	TGTGCCACCAGCAACGACGGGACTCACCAAGAGACCCAGTACTTC
TRBV7-9	TRBJ2-5	NA	NA	11	CASSLVETQYF	TGTGCCAGCAGCTTAGTTGAGACCCAGTACTTC
TRBV12-3/TRBV12-4	TRBJ2-3	NA	NA	17	CASSLGSWLTSTDTQYF	TGTGCCAGCAGTTTGGGGTCGTGGCTGACTAGCACAGATACGCAGTATTTT
TRBV28	TRBJ2-7	NA	TRBD2	15	CASSLASGYNYEQYF	TGTGCCAGCAGTTTGGCTAGCGGGTACAACTACGAGCAGTACTTC
TRBV28	TRBJ2-3	NA	TRBD1	19	CASSGLGTGARLGTDTQYF	TGTGCCAGCAGCGGATTAGGGACAGGGGCACGACTAGGCACAGATACGCAGTATTTT
TRBV28	TRBJ1-2	NA	NA	15	CASGAATTGDYGYTF	TGTGCCAGCGGCGCCGCTACCACGGGAGACTATGGCTACACCTTC
TRBV27	TRBJ2-7	NA	NA	19	CASSPWGTGAETWSYEQYF	TGTGCCAGCAGTCCCTGGGGAACCGGGGCAGAGACGTGGTCCTACGAGCAGTACTTC
TRBV7-5	TRBJ1-1	NA	NA	15	CISVSEALPNTEAFF	NA
TRBV6-1	TRBJ2-5	few	NA	13	CASSPGLGETQYF	TGTGCCAGCAGTCCTGGCCTTGGAGAGACCCAGTACTTC
TRBV19	TRBJ2-3	NA	NA	13	CASSIPSADTQYF	TGTGCCAGTAGTATTCCTAGCGCAGATACGCAGTATTTT
TRBV7-6	TRBJ1-1	NA	NA	14	CASSLEQGKGEAFF	TGTGCCAGCAGCTTAGAACAGGGAAAGGGTGAAGCTTTCTTT